This record concerns one TCR beta chain sequence. Its antigen is still unknown. The input lacks base qualities; no much larger clone sits a single base away. From the cysteine up to the phenylalanine, the CDR3 has a length of 15 residues. The DNA shown is the 45-base CDR3, in frame from base 1. CDR1 and CDR2 (LGHNA, YNFKEQ) derive from the germline V gene. Unmatched junction bases come to 13, with V trimmed by 5 bases and J by 6 bases. These data originate in a study of shared clonotypes between healthy human individuals (dated by TCRdb to between 2020 and 2021). Broadly, across the study: The cohort included a few men and two women between 18 and 49 years of age. To estimate repertoire size and how much clonotype sharing occurs between individuals, the study deeply sequenced the blood TCR repertoires of roughly 5 healthy adults. Different laboratories and diverse techniques were used to prepare libraries and sequence TCR repertoires, to increase sequencing depth and limit assay-specific biases. Leukapheresis yielded between about 0.94 and 9 billion PBMCs per donor.

General study outcomes and caveats: Based on pairwise subsampling, the degree of clonotype sharing among donors was expected to be affected by sequencing depth. Only blood was sampled, and tissue TCR repertoires likely differ from those in blood. Because the study included a small number of donors, the genetic and exposure-history diversity represented was limited.

Using the deep immunoSEQ assay, multiplex PCR amplified TCR CDR3 regions from genomic DNA. For each cell subset, the extracted genomic DNA was distributed evenly across all wells of several immunoSEQ 96-well plates, and each plate served as one replicate. For unsorted PBMC, around 0.3 ug genomic DNA, equal to tens of thousands of T cell genomes, was loaded into each replicate PCR. Ten immunoSEQ deep assay plates were used to sequence unsorted PBMC genomic DNA. Purified libraries were measured with a Qubit 3.0 fluorometer, size-checked on a Bioanalyzer 2100, and measured again with the KAPA Library Quantification kit. Every immunoSEQ 96-well plate was sequenced on a dedicated single-read 150-cycle Illumina NextSeq 550 flow cell. In the source study's methods: Because the immunoSEQ output included only junctional sequences and no quality scores, the filtering could not be the same as the filtering used for full-length reads. To assign V/J genes and CDR3, sequences were annotated using PyIR, a Python wrapper for IgBLAST v1.9, with IMGT germline references. Reads were filtered out if the reads had weak V/J assignments (E-value above 1e-6), no CDR3, stop codons, out-of-frame junctions, or ambiguous translated residues. V3J clonotypes were defined as sequences sharing an identical inferred V gene, J gene, and CDR3 amino acid sequence. To compute the percentage overlap between repertoires, the number of shared unique clonotypes was divided by the size of the smaller repertoire. Three approaches were used to assess repertoire richness: RTK rarefaction, the Chao1 estimator, and Recon v2.1 estimates of unobserved clonotypes. This immuneACCESS table, as held by TCRdb, lists in-frame sequences with V and J called but not all clones. Of the missing ones, under half trace to an unresolved V gene in checked studies; the others have no known cause. V and J calls and clone size are as listed in that table; D and trimming were resolved from the DNA. Across this sample there are approximately 470,000 clones, with around four fifths seen only once. The ten largest make up around 13% of the sample.

Donors were healthy HIV-negative adults with no recently reported acute infections or vaccinations. Only Caucasian adults living in Nashville, Tennessee, USA were represented among the donors. For unsorted samples, 80 million to 100 million PBMCs were counted, and genomic DNA was extracted using the QIAamp DNA Blood Mini kit. After blood collection by leukapheresis, PBMCs were isolated using Ficoll-Histopaque density gradient centrifugation and then cryopreserved in the vapor phase of liquid nitrogen. The sequence was collected from a woman in her thirties or forties in good health. Some clones in this sample may be carry-over from other donors' samples. The chain is assembled from TRBV4-2 and TRBJ2-7, with 7 bases matching TRBD2. Source material: PBMCs. The DNA is TGTGCCAGCAGCTCGGGGCGGGAGCCCGCCAGCGAGCAGTACTTC. The resulting protein is CASSSGREPASEQYF.